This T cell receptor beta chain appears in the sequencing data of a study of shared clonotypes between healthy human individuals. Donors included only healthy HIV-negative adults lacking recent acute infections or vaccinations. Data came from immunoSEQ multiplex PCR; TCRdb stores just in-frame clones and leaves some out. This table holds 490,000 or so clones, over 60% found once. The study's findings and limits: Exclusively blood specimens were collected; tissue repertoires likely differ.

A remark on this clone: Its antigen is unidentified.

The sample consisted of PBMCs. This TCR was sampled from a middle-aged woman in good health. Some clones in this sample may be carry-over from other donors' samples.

In DNA form, the CDR3 reads TGTGCCACCCTAGGGCAGGGAATGAACACTGAAGCTTTCTTT. Translation gives CATLGQGMNTEAFF. The rearrangement uses TRBV6-5 and TRBJ1-1; D may be TRBD1 (5 bases). The CDR3 covers 14 residues. From germline, CDR1 is MNHEY and CDR2 SVGAGI. V was cut by 10 bases and J by 0 bases, with 15 bases left in between.